The 10 T cell receptor beta chains below all came from one sample that was sequenced in a study. Each CDR3 protein gets one entry after TCRdb re-called the 5' RACE reads with MiXCR. This repertoire shows roughly 9,000 distinct CDR3 sequences, 16% found once; its top ten account for about 3.5%. Material for sequencing was memory CD4+ T cells sorted from blood. The subset was: memory CD4+ T cells, CD4+CD45RO+CD25-. The receptors were gathered from a female donor with breast cancer.

Comments on this clonotype: A single base separates this from a much larger clone, so it may be a read error. This chain connects TRBV27 to TRBJ2-1; 8 bases line up with TRBD2. Looked up from germline, CDR1 is MNHEY and CDR2 is SMNVEV (reference sequence). CDR3 size: 13 residues. Written as DNA, the CDR3 is TGTGCCAGCAGAGAACTAGCGGCCAATGAGCAGCTCTTC. Its protein is CASRELAANEQLF.

The chain combines TRBV5-4 with TRBJ2-7, with 7 positions matching TRBD2. The DNA end favors TRBJ2-3, so the J call may be wrong. Germline V gives CDR1 SGHNT, CDR2 YYREEE (reference sequence). The CDR3 sequence is 15 residues long. The CDR3 DNA reads as TGTGCCAGCAGCCCTACGGGCGGGAGTCCGGATACGCAGTATTTT. It yields the protein CASSPTGGSPDTQYF.

This clonotype is judged medium-sized. For the CDR3, the DNA is TGCAGTGCTAGTATGGAACTCTACTCCTACAATGAGCAGTTCTTC. Its protein is CSASMELYSYNEQFF. The chain employs TRBV20-1 and TRBJ2-1; D remains ambiguous. CDR3 size: 15 residues. V lost 3 bases and J 0 bases, leaving 12 bases between the germline ends. The germline gives CDR1 DFQATT, CDR2 SNEGSKA (reference sequence).

This clonotype qualifies as medium-sized. The chain has TRBV20-1 and TRBJ2-3, with D perhaps being TRBD1 or TRBD2 (5 bases each). V shed 6 bases and J shed 0 bases, with 16 bases lying between them. Germline values: CDR1 DFQATT, CDR2 SNEGSKA (reference sequence). This CDR3 has 15 amino acids. The CDR3 protein is CSAQGVERSTDTQYF. The CDR3 DNA reads TGCAGTGCCCAAGGGGTGGAGCGGAGCACAGATACGCAGTATTTT.

Sample share makes this clonotype medium-sized. This chain connects TRBV12-3 or TRBV12-4 to TRBJ2-1; D is possibly TRBD2 (6 bases). The CDR3 runs to 15 residues. V shed 4 bases and J shed 1 base, with 11 bases lying between them. The CDR3: CASSSGGVSYNEQFF. Here the CDR3 DNA reads TGTGCCAGCAGTTCAGGCGGGGTGTCCTACAATGAGCAGTTCTTC.

By share, this clonotype counts as medium-sized (0.01 to 0.1%). V and J are TRBV5-1 and TRBJ1-5; 9 nucleotides line up with TRBD1. Germline CDR1 reads SGHRS; CDR2 reads YFSETQ. J gave up 3 bases and V 3 bases, and 4 bases lay outside the gene matches. The CDR3 is made up of 15 amino acids. CDR3 loop: CASSSGTGNNQPQHF. For the CDR3, the DNA is TGCGCCAGCAGCTCCGGGACAGGGAACAATCAGCCCCAGCATTTT.

Judged by abundance, this clonotype is medium-sized. This chain connects TRBV6-2 or TRBV6-3 to TRBJ2-7; TRBD1 matches 8 bases. Trimming took 3 bases from V and 5 from J; bases not matched to a gene: 9. Germline loops: CDR1 MNHEY, CDR2 SVGEGT. CDR3 length equals 15 residues. The CDR3 spells CASSYPDRGGDEQYF. The CDR3, as DNA: TGTGCCAGCAGTTATCCCGACAGGGGAGGCGACGAGCAGTACTTC.

Within the sample, this clonotype is medium-sized. The CDR3 region is CASSLEAGGELFF. The CDR3 DNA is TGTGCCAGCAGCTTAGAAGCCGGCGGGGAGCTGTTTTTT. The chain has TRBV7-9 and TRBJ2-2, with D hard to call. The germline V and J ends were trimmed by 1 base and 7 bases, with 7 bases remaining between them. Germline CDR1 and CDR2: SEHNR and FQNEAQ (reference sequence). The CDR3 is 13 residues long.

This clonotype was counted at least ten times. The V call is TRBV6-6, the J call TRBJ2-3; TRBD1 is a possible D gene (6 bases). The CDR3 contains 18 residues. Germline V gives CDR1 MNHNY, CDR2 SVGAGI (reference sequence). V shed 0 bases and J shed 0 bases, with 16 bases lying between them. The CDR3 DNA sequence: TGTGCCAGCAGTTACTCAAGGGGGTCCCTCAGTAGCACAGATACGCAGTATTTT. Amino acid sequence: CASSYSRGSLSSTDTQYF.

By sample share, this clonotype is medium-sized. V gene TRBV5-1 combines with J gene TRBJ1-4; a possible D gene is TRBD1 (5 bases). CDR1 SGHRS and CDR2 YFSETQ come from the germline V gene. This CDR3 is built from 14 residues. The ends were cut back, 1 base at V and 8 bases at J, with 12 bases in the middle. CDR3 in amino acids: CASSLLGREEKLFF. The CDR3 DNA is TGCGCCAGCAGCTTGCTGGGCAGGGAAGAAAAACTGTTTTTT.